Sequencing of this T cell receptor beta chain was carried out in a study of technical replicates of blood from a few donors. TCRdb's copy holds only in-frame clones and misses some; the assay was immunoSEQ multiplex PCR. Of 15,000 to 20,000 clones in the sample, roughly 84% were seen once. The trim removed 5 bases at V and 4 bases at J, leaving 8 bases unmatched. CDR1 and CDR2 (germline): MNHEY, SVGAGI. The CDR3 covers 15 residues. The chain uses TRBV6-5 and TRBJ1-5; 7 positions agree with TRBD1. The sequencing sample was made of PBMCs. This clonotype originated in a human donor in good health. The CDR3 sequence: CASSQIGQANQPQHF. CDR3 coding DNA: TGTGCCAGCAGTCAAATAGGACAGGCAAATCAGCCCCAGCATTTT.